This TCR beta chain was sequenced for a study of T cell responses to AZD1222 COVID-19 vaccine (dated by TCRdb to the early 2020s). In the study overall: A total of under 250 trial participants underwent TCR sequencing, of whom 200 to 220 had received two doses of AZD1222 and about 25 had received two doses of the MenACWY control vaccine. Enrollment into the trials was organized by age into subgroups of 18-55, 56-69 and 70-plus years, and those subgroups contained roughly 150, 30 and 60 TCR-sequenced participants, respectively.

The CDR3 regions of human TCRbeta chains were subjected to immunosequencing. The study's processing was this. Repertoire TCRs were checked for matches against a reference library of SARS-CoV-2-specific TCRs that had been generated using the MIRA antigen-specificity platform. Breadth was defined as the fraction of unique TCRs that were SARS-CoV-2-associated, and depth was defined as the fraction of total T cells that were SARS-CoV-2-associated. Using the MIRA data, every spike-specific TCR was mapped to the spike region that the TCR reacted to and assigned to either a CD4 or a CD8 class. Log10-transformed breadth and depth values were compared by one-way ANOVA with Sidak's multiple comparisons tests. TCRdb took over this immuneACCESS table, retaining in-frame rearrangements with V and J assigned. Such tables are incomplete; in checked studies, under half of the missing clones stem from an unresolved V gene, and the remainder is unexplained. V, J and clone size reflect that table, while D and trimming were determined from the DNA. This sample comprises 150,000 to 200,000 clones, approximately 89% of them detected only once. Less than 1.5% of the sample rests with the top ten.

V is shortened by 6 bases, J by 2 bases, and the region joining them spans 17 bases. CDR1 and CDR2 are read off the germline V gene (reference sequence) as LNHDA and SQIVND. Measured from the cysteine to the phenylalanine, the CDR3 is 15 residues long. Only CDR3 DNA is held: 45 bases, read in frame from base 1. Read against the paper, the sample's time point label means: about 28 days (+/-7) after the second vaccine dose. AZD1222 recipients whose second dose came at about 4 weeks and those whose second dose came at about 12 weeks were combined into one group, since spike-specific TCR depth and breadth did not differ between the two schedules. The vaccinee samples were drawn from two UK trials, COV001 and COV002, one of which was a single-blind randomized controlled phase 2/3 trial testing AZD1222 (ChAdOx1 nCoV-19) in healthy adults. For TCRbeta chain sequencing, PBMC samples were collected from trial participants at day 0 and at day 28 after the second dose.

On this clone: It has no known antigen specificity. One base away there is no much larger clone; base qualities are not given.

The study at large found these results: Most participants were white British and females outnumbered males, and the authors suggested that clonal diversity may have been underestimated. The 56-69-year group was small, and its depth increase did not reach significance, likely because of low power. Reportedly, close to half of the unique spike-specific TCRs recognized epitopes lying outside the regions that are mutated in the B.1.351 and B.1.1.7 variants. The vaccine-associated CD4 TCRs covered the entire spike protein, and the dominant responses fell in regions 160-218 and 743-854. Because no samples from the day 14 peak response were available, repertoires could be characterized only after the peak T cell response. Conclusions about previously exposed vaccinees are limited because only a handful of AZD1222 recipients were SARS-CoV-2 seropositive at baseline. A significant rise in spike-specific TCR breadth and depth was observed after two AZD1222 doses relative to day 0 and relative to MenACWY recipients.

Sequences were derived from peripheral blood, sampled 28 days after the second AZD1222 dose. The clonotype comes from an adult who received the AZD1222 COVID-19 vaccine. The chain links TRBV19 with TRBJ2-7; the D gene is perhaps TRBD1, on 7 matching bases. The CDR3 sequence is CASSSSAGTAYEQYF. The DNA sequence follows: TGTGCCAGTAGCTCATCTGCGGGGACAGCCTACGAGCAGTACTTC.